This T cell receptor (beta chain) was identified in a study of early stage breast cancer tumors. Background on the study: Average read coverage per sample was roughly 10-fold. Study outcomes and limitations: Most shared enriched TCRB sequences were commonly generated ones. Tumors had roughly 2.6-fold higher T cell density than normal breast.

With respect to this clone: Its cognate antigen is unknown.

The CDR3 has 18 residues. The ends were cut back, 3 bases at V and 0 bases at J, with 20 bases in the middle. CDR1 LGHNA and CDR2 YSLEER come from the germline V gene. Blood replicates held 0.5 ug DNA, tumor or normal breast about 1.5 ug, two each. The method was immunoSEQ multiplex PCR; TCRdb's version includes in-frame clones alone and lacks a portion of them. The profile shows tens of thousands of clones, about 93% of them singletons. The chain carries TRBV4-3 and TRBJ1-2, with unresolved D. The sequence came from a person aged 65 to 79 with breast cancer. The sequenced sample consisted of blood. The CDR3 DNA reads TGCGCCAGCAGCCAGGCCATTGGAGAGCGGGTCGCTAACTATGGCTACACCTTC. Amino acid sequence: CASSQAIGERVANYGYTF.